This T cell receptor (beta chain) was found in a study of CD8 T cells in ankylosing spondylitis. Whole-study findings and limits: The study looked at matched synovial fluid samples from ankylosing spondylitis patients. Disease-linked clones were reported to be significantly enriched there. One TCR beta motif, made up of several highly homologous variants, appeared characteristic of ankylosing spondylitis blood. Past studies reported some motif variants in reactive arthritis synovial fluid and blood. Disease-associated clones were CD8+ and fairly uncommon in peripheral blood.

Quantitative 5'-RACE was performed with molecular barcodes, and it yielded the TCR beta libraries. From the 5' RACE reads, TCRdb called clonotypes with MiXCR, one entry per CDR3 protein. The sample comprises some 840,000 distinct CDR3 sequences, 12% of which are singletons, and approximately 0.5% rests with the top ten. On this clonotype: Its antigen is undetermined.

Germline-derived CDR1 and CDR2 are DFQATT and SNEGSKA (reference sequence). The V and J ends lost 6 bases and 2 bases respectively, with 15 bases between them. This CDR3 spans 14 amino acids. The receptor was derived from a male donor with ankylosing spondylitis. Material: blood, either unsorted or a sorted T cell fraction (not recorded which). The chain joins TRBV20-1 to TRBJ2-3, with D tentatively TRBD1 (7 bases). The CDR3 loop reads CSAAGGIYTDTQYF. In DNA, the CDR3 is TGCAGTGCGGCAGGGGGGATTTACACAGATACGCAGTATTTT.